This T cell receptor beta chain originates from a study of patients and donors after allogeneic stem cell transplantation. Looked up from germline, CDR1 is SEHNR and CDR2 is FQNEAQ (reference sequence). The CDR3 is 11 amino acids. From the RT-PCR reads, TCRdb called clonotypes with MiXCR, one entry per CDR3 protein. The data hold roughly 960,000 distinct CDR3 sequences, with approximately 19% observed a single time. As for this clonotype: The germline gene is not matched at one end of the junction; a read error may be the cause.

Sequenced: blood, either unsorted or a sorted T cell fraction (not recorded which). The clonotype originates from a human donor who was either an allogeneic HSCT recipient or a stem cell or donor lymphocyte infusion donor (not recorded which). It is not recorded whose cells these are; they may come from a transplant donor. The chain has TRBV7-9 and TRBJ2-5, with TRBD1 matching over 7 bases. DNA for the CDR3: TGTGCCAGCAGCCCGGGACAGTTTATGGACTTC. Protein: CASSPGQFMDF.